The source of this T cell receptor (beta chain) is a study of esophageal squamous cell carcinoma under preoperative chemotherapy. The study's findings and limits: After paclitaxel-nedaplatin, abundant clones were more likely to contract than amplify.

Remarks on this clonotype: As yet, its antigen is unknown. This could be a read error, since a much larger clone is one nucleotide away.

This CDR3 has 15 amino acids. Per germline, CDR1 MNHNS and CDR2 SASEGT. As to time point: before preoperative PTX-NDP chemotherapy. Patients received paclitaxel-nedaplatin as preoperative chemotherapy before surgery. TCRdb reprocessed the PCR reads with MiXCR, giving one entry per CDR3 protein. The sample lists approximately 15,000 distinct CDR3 sequences, approximately 57% occurring once. This material was collected from a patient given preoperative chemotherapy. The chain combines TRBV6-1 with TRBJ2-1; D is uncertain. The J call is doubtful: the DNA matches TRBJ2-5 better. The TCR originated in a human donor with esophageal squamous cell carcinoma. The donor label of this sample is uncertain. CDR3 nucleotide sequence: TGTGCCAGCAGTGAAACCGCCCTATCTGGAGAGACCCAGTACTTC. Amino acid sequence: CASSETALSGETQYF.